These 2 T cell receptor beta chains were all obtained from the same sample, sequenced in a study of OX40 agonist ivuxolimab in advanced cancers. TCRdb's copy holds only in-frame clones and misses some; the assay was immunoSEQ multiplex PCR. The profile covers about 99,000 clones, with 90% to 97% appearing a single time and 2% to 2.5% taken by the ten largest. The material was CD4+ or CD8+ T cells sorted from blood, obtained in a trial of the OX40 agonist ivuxolimab. These receptors came from an adult with an advanced solid tumor such as melanoma, head and neck, liver or kidney cancer.

V usage is TRBV28 and J usage is TRBJ2-1; D perhaps matches TRBD1 (6 bases). Trimming left V 5 bases short and J 9 bases short, with 17 bases between. The CDR3 has 14 residues. Germline V lookup: CDR1 MDHEN, CDR2 SYDVKM. CDR3 nucleotides: TGTGCCAGCAGTCCTCGTGGCAGGGGTAGTGAGCAGTTCTTC. This translates into CASSPRGRGSEQFF.

V is TRBV5-1 and J is TRBJ1-1, with D unclear. Trimming stripped 3 bases from V and 3 bases from J, with 9 bases between. CDR1 is SGHRS, CDR2 YFSETQ, per germline. The CDR3 has 13 amino acids. The CDR3 region has the DNA TGCGCCAGCAGCTCCGACGGCTACACTGAAGCTTTCTTT. It encodes CASSSDGYTEAFF.